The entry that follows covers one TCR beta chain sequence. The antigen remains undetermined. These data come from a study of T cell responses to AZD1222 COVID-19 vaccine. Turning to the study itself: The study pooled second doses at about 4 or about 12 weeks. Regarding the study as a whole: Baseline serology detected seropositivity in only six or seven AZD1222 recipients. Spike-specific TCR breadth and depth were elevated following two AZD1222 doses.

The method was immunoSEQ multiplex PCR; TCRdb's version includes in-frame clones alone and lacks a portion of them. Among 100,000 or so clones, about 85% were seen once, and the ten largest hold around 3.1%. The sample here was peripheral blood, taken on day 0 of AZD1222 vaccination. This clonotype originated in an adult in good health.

CDR3 region: CASSQGQGNSGNTIYF. CDR3 nucleotide sequence: TGTGCCAGCAGCCAAGGACAGGGCAACTCTGGAAACACCATATATTTT. The chain recombines TRBV3-1 (or the pseudogene TRBV3-2) with TRBJ1-3, with TRBD1 identical over 7 bases. The CDR3 totals 16 residues. Germline V gene data show CDR1 as LGHDT and CDR2 as YNNKEL (reference sequence). Trimming at V came to 1 base and at J to 0 bases, leaving 3 bases not matched to a gene.